A selection of T cell receptor beta chains follows, all from one sample in a study of monozygotic twins with inflammatory bowel disease. TCRdb derives one entry per CDR3 protein from the 5' RACE reads, leaving out DNA. In total, the table holds 330,000 or so distinct CDR3 sequences. The sequencing sample was made of blood. Every receptor here comes from a human donor with ulcerative colitis or Crohn's disease, or a healthy co-twin of an affected twin (not recorded which). CDR3s include the opening cysteine and the closing phenylalanine or tryptophan.

>TRBJ1-2|TRBV5-1
CASREGTGANYGYTF
>TRBJ2-5|TRBV28
CASSSSAAGKEQETQYF
>TRBJ2-7|TRBV27
CASSGVGGEQYF
>TRBJ1-5|TRBV27
CASRPGLGNQPQHF
>TRBJ2-1|TRBV7-9
CASSLASNEQFF
>TRBJ2-2|TRBV20-1
CSATGTPNTGELFF
>TRBJ2-1|TRBV5-1
CASSFVGSEFSEQFF
>TRBJ2-5|TRBV7-8
CASSYASGRGFLQDQETQYF
>TRBJ2-1|TRBV5-1
CASSFGRGVLNEQFF
>TRBJ2-7|TRBV29-1
CSAGLAEAYEQYF
>TRBJ1-4|TRBV29-1
CSVATKGGHEKLFF
>TRBJ1-2|TRBV12-3/TRBV12-4
CASSLWDTGGIPTF
>TRBJ2-5|TRBV29-1
CSTSPGETQYF
>TRBJ2-3|TRBV15
CATSRYRGYPTDTQYF
>TRBJ1-5|TRBV25-1
CASSFREADQPQHF
>TRBJ2-3|TRBV12-3/TRBV12-4
CASRDPSGGLMETDTQYF
>TRBJ2-1|TRBV15
CATSRVGWSSYNEQFF
>TRBJ2-4|TRBV5-1
CASSDPGQGNIQYF
>TRBJ2-1|TRBV5-1
CASSFGTSGQEQFF
>TRBJ2-3|TRBV10-3
CAISESSSRSSTDTQYF
>TRBJ1-1|TRBV20-1
CSARVARGQNTEAFF
>TRBJ1-2|TRBV19
CASSIERNYGYTF
>TRBJ2-2|TRBV11-2
CASSSGTSPGELFF
>TRBJ2-3|TRBV4-3
CASSQGSPGLAGGDTQYF
>TRBJ1-3|TRBV7-2
CASSSDSRGNTIYF
>TRBJ2-3|TRBV5-1
CASSTGWVTDTQYF
>TRBJ2-3|TRBV15
CATSRRTTSTDTQYF
>TRBJ2-3|TRBV5-4
CASSSPTTGASTDTQYF
>TRBJ1-2|TRBV5-1
CASSTSTGHNYGYTF
>TRBJ2-3|TRBV29-1
CSVLGQGDTDTQYF
>TRBJ2-7|TRBV11-2
CASSLVRRHYEQYF
>TRBJ1-1|TRBV7-9
CASSLPQGKAEAFF
>TRBJ2-7|TRBV28
CASSLSGGGLAGRKDEQYF
>TRBJ1-1|TRBV28
CASNRPGQSNTEAFF
>TRBJ2-7|TRBV7-2
CASSLGPTSEAYEQYF
>TRBJ1-6|TRBV18
CASSLQGARSPLHF
>TRBJ1-5|TRBV5-1
CASSLGTGEVQPQHF
>TRBJ2-1|TRBV7-2
CASRATTEQFF
>TRBJ1-6|TRBV5-4
CASRIFNQGSPLHF
>TRBJ1-4|TRBV7-9
CASKGATNEKLFF
>TRBJ1-4|TRBV12-3/TRBV12-4
CASSSLRQAGNEKLFF
>TRBJ2-3|TRBV19
CASSSGGVSDTDTQYF
>TRBJ2-5|TRBV6-6
CASSGTPDWETQYF
>TRBJ2-1|TRBV3-1
CASSQDIGAYNEQFF
>TRBJ1-6|TRBV7-3
CASSLRDRGRNSPLHF
>TRBJ2-2|TRBV13
CALRGVSNTGELFF
>TRBJ1-5|TRBV6-2/TRBV6-3
CASRPGQGNQPQHF
>TRBJ1-4|TRBV12-3/TRBV12-4
CASSRGRLNEKLFF
>TRBJ1-2|TRBV6-2/TRBV6-3
CASSTRDRDGYGYTF
>TRBJ2-6|TRBV15
CATSLEKIASSGANVLTF
>TRBJ2-1|TRBV30
CAWSQNNEQFF
>TRBJ1-4|TRBV15
CATSRWDRGGEKLFF
>TRBJ1-5|TRBV6-4
CASSDSAEPNQPQHF
>TRBJ1-1|TRBV7-9
CASSLYKKQMNTEAFF
>TRBJ2-1|TRBV7-2
CASSASSASYNEQFF
>TRBJ1-3|TRBV12-3/TRBV12-4
CASTRGSGNTIYF
>TRBJ1-2|TRBV2
CASSRGQEEGYTF
>TRBJ2-7|TRBV19
CASSSGQGGYEQYF
>TRBJ1-2|TRBV11-2
CASSLKGQGYYGYTF
>TRBJ2-7|TRBV5-1
CASSLEVAYEQYF